The clone carrying this TCR beta chain is labeled as medium-sized. Its target is unknown. The TRBV12-4/TRBJ1-2 clonotypes were amplified using barcode primers with ligated adaptors. TCRdb reanalysed the multiplex PCR reads using MiXCR and keeps one entry per CDR3 protein. Of a few hundred distinct CDR3 sequences in the sample, 20% to 25% were seen once. Naive CD4+ cells had CD25+ Tregs removed. Regarding the study as a whole: Greatest tumor Treg TCR overlap was with tumor naive CD4+ cells. Naive CD4+ cells shared around 13% of tumor Treg sequences.

This CDR3 is 13 amino acids long. Trimming removed 7 bases from V and 8 bases from J; junction bases left unmatched: 10. The chain links TRBV12-3 or TRBV12-4 to TRBJ1-2, with 7 bases aligning to TRBD1. The sequencing sample was made of naive CD4+ T cells sorted from blood. Documented subset: naive CD4+ T cells, CD4+CD45RA+CD25-. The clonotype originates from a female donor with breast cancer. CDR3 nucleotide sequence: TGTGCCAGCAATAGACAGGGAACAAACGGCTACACCTTC. This encodes CASNRQGTNGYTF.